One and the same sample provided the 15 T cell receptor beta chains below, sequenced in a study of CD8+CD57+ T cells in acquired aplastic anemia. According to the study, genomic DNA was the template for TCR beta VDJ and CDR3 profiling. MiXCR, run by TCRdb on the reads, gives a single entry per CDR3 protein. Seen here are some 82,000 distinct CDR3 sequences, approximately 46% observed once, and the top ten hold roughly 70%. Sequenced material: sorted CD4+, CD8+, or CD8+CD57+ T cells (not recorded which) from PBMCs. The receptors here all came from a human donor in good health, serving as a control.

Concerning this clonotype: A read error may be the cause here, since a much bigger clone is one base away. The CDR3: CASGIVRGTGELFF. DNA for the CDR3: TGTGCCAGTGGTATAGTACGGGGGACCGGGGAGCTGTTTTTT. The V gene is TRBV19, the J gene TRBJ2-2, with D possibly being TRBD2 (6 bases). Germline-derived CDR1 and CDR2 are LNHDA and SQIVND (reference sequence). The CDR3 runs to 14 residues.

This clonotype was detected many times. The genes are TRBV20-1 and TRBJ2-7, with D tentatively TRBD1 or TRBD2 (5 bases each). CDR1 is DFQATT and CDR2 is SNEGSKA in the germline V gene (reference sequence). V lost 2 bases to trimming and J lost 3 bases, with 11 bases between them. The CDR3 spans 13 residues. CDR3 nucleotide sequence: TGCAGTGCTAGATCCGGGGACGTCTACGAGCAGTACTTC. It encodes CSARSGDVYEQYF.

This clonotype came up a few times. The rearrangement uses TRBV4-1 and TRBJ1-1; the match to TRBD1 covers 7 bases. After removal of 4 bases from V and 0 bases from J, the junction contained 5 bases not matched to a gene. From germline, CDR1 is MGHRA and CDR2 YSYEKL. The CDR3 is 15 residues long. CDR3 DNA: TGCGCCAGCAGCCTCCGGACAGGAATGAACACTGAAGCTTTCTTT. Its protein product is CASSLRTGMNTEAFF.

This clonotype was recorded many times. The chain is built from TRBV6-5 and TRBJ2-7, with 10 bases identical to TRBD2. Germline lookup yields CDR1 MNHEY and CDR2 SVGAGI. After removal of 0 bases from V and 6 bases from J, the junction contained 5 bases not matched to a gene. This CDR3 spans 15 amino acids. The CDR3 reads CASSYSASGRTEQYF. CDR3 coding DNA: TGTGCCAGCAGTTACTCGGCTAGCGGGAGAACCGAGCAGTACTTC.

The chain joins TRBV25-1 to TRBJ2-3; 8 nucleotides agree with TRBD1. J was trimmed by 4 bases and V by 6 bases; bases with no gene match: 15. This CDR3 spans 17 amino acids. In germline, CDR1 is MGHDK, CDR2 SYGVNS. The CDR3 sequence: CASSSQGGGYTSDTQYF. For the CDR3, the DNA is TGTGCCAGCAGCTCACAGGGGGGAGGCTACACCTCAGATACGCAGTATTTT. The variable domain in full, with the rest retrieved from reference TRBV25-1 and TRBJ2-3, is EADIYQTPRYLVIGTGKKITLECSQTMGHDKMYWYQQDPGMELHLIHYSYGVNSTEKGDLSSESTVSRIRTEHFPLTLESARPSHTSQYLCASSSQGGGYTSDTQYFGPGTRLTVL.

The chain is built from TRBV19 and TRBJ1-1, with TRBD1 as a possible D gene (6 bases). The V end was cut by 3 bases, the J end by 7 bases, with 9 bases between. Germline CDR1 and CDR2: LNHDA and SQIVND (reference sequence). The CDR3 runs 12 residues. The CDR3 loop reads CASSIARGEAFF. The CDR3 DNA sequence: TGTGCCAGTAGTATCGCCAGGGGTGAAGCTTTCTTT.

A note on this clonotype: This sequence may be a read error, since a much larger clone differs from it by one base. In DNA form, the CDR3 reads TGTGCCAGCGGCGCCGAGGTCACCACTGAAGCTTTCTTT. This encodes CASGAEVTTEAFF. V is TRBV9 and J is TRBJ1-1; D is undetermined. CDR1 and CDR2 (germline): SGDLS, YYNGEE. The CDR3 runs 13 residues. Trimming cost V 7 bases and J 4 bases, with 14 bases left between them. Together with reference TRBV9 and TRBJ1-1, the CDR3 gives the full variable domain: DSGVTQTPKHLITATGQRVTLRCSPRSGDLSVYWYQQSLDQGLQFLIQYYNGEERAKGNILERFSAQQFPDLHSELNLSSLELGDSALYFCASGAEVTTEAFFGQGTRLTVV.

The rearrangement links TRBV11-2 to TRBJ2-1, with 11 bases fitting TRBD2. Germline CDR1 reads SGHAT; CDR2 reads FQNNGV. CDR3 size: 16 residues. The J segment lost 0 bases and the V segment lost 5 bases, leaving 3 bases of the junction unmatched. CDR3 DNA sequence: TGTGCCAGCAGCAGAACTAGCGGGAGCTCCTACAATGAGCAGTTCTTC. Translation gives CASSRTSGSSYNEQFF.

This clonotype was seen repeatedly, ten times or more. The rearrangement uses TRBV27 and TRBJ1-6; no clear D gene. V was trimmed by 8 bases and J by 1 base, leaving 12 bases between them. The CDR3 length is 15 residues. Germline loops: CDR1 MNHEY, CDR2 SMNVEV (reference sequence). CDR3 region: CASGKVGSYNSPLHF. In nucleotides, the CDR3 is TGTGCCAGCGGAAAGGTGGGATCCTATAATTCACCCCTCCACTTT.

The table lists this clonotype with many counts. The chain links TRBV6-1 to TRBJ2-7, with 10 bases aligning to TRBD2. With 2 bases clipped from V and 2 bases from J, the junction kept 3 bases outside the gene matches. Germline V gene data show CDR1 as MNHNS and CDR2 as SASEGT. The CDR3 runs to 15 residues. The CDR3 sequence: CASSELAGDAYEQYF. DNA for the CDR3: TGTGCCAGCAGTGAACTAGCGGGAGATGCCTACGAGCAGTACTTC.

Here the CDR3 DNA reads TGTGCCAGCAGTTTCGGGACAGGGATTGGGGGCTACACCTTC. Residues: CASSFGTGIGGYTF. The V call is TRBV28, the J call TRBJ1-2; TRBD1 matches 9 bases. Germline loops: CDR1 MDHEN, CDR2 SYDVKM. V dropped 3 bases and J dropped 8; count of bases not matched to a gene: 7. The CDR3 is made up of 14 amino acids.

The table lists this clonotype with many counts. The chain joins TRBV10-2 to TRBJ2-7; tentative D call: TRBD1 (5 bases). The CDR3 consists of 14 residues. Deletions cut 2 bases from V and 3 bases from J, with 11 bases between. CDR1 is WSHSY and CDR2 is SAAADI in the germline V gene. CDR3 amino acids: CASSEPRGSYEQYF. For the CDR3, the DNA is TGCGCCAGCAGTGAGCCAAGGGGTAGCTACGAGCAGTACTTC.

CDR3 region: CASRHRESYEQYF. The DNA for the CDR3 is TGCGCCAGCAGGCACAGGGAGTCCTACGAGCAGTACTTC. The rearrangement joins TRBV5-1 to TRBJ2-7; TRBD1 is a possible D gene (6 bases). Germline-derived CDR1 and CDR2 are SGHRS and YFSETQ. Trimming stripped 5 bases from V and 1 base from J, with 10 bases between. The CDR3 has 13 residues. Complete variable domain (other parts from reference TRBV5-1 and TRBJ2-7): KAGVTQTPRYLIKTRGQQVTLSCSPISGHRSVSWYQQTPGQGLQFLFEYFSETQRNKGNFPGRFSGRQFSNSRSEMNVSTLELGDSALYLCASRHRESYEQYFGPGTRLTVT.

The chain is built from TRBV10-3 and TRBJ2-1; possibly TRBD1 for D (6 bases). This CDR3 is built from 15 residues. Germline loops: CDR1 ENHRY, CDR2 SYGVKD. The V gene lost 11 bases and the J gene lost 6 bases, with 23 bases spanning the gap. The CDR3, as DNA: TGTGCCGCGGGCCGGACGTTCGGGACACTCAATGAGCAGTTCTTC. This encodes CAAGRTFGTLNEQFF.

This clonotype was seen a few times. This chain joins TRBV25-1 and TRBJ2-3; no reliable D call. Germline CDR1 MGHDK, CDR2 SYGVNS. The CDR3 length is 13 residues. Trimming shortened V by 7 bases and J by 0 bases, and 8 bases separated the two germline ends. In DNA, the CDR3 is TGTGCCAGCAACCGTGCTAGCACAGATACGCAGTATTTT. Its translation is CASNRASTDTQYF.